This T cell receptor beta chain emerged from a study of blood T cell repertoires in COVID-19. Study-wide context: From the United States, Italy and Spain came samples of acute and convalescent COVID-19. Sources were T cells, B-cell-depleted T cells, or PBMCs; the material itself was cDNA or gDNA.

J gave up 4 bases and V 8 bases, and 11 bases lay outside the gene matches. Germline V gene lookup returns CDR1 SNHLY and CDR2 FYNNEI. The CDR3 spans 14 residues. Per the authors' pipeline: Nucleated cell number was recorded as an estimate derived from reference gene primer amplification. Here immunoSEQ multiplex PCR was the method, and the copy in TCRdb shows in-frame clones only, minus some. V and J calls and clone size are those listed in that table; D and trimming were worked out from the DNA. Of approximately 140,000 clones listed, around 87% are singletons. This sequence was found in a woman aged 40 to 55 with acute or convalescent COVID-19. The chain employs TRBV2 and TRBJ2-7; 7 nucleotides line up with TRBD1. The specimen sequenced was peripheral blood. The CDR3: CASEVRDSFYEQYF. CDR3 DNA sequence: TGTGCCAGCGAAGTCCGGGACAGCTTTTACGAGCAGTACTTC.